This paragraph covers one T cell receptor beta chain sequence. Antigen specificity is unknown. This sample is part of a study of follicular helper T cells after annual influenza vaccination. General study results and limits: Recurrent ICOS+CD38+ cTfh clonotypes included tetramer and AIM influenza-specific ones.

Sequenced by immunoSEQ multiplex PCR; TCRdb stores in-frame clones only, minus some. The table lists about 10,000 clones, over 70% of them singletons, with around 3.4% in the top ten. Time point here: 2015-2016 season, pre-vaccination. Each time point used about 35 to 110 mL of blood. The CDR3 is made up of 11 amino acids. V was trimmed by 6 bases and J by 8 bases, leaving 13 bases between them. Germline CDR1 is DFQATT and CDR2 is SNEGSKA (reference sequence). The sequences come from CXCR5+ CD38- circulating T follicular helper cells from blood, collected on the day of influenza vaccination. Subset here: circulating Tfh, non-naive CD4+CXCR5+PD-1+ (ICOS+CD38+ or ICOS-CD38-). The rearrangement joins TRBV20-1 to TRBJ1-2, with no clear D. The clonotype was recovered from an adult who received the influenza vaccine. CDR3 residues: CSALQEVGYTF. CDR3 DNA sequence: TGCAGTGCCCTCCAGGAAGTGGGCTACACCTTC.